These T cell receptor beta chains were read from a single sample in a study of cytomegalovirus exposure and HLA in healthy donors. Sequencing was performed with immunoSEQ multiplex PCR; in TCRdb, only in-frame clones are kept and a portion is missing. The profile covers about 89,000 clones, with around 67% appearing a single time and about 2.5% taken by the ten largest. Specimen: PBMCs. These TCRs come from a human donor in good health. Each CDR3 is given with its conserved first and last residue. The order of the fields is D gene, V gene, clone size, J gene, CDR3 DNA, CDR3 protein. The D gene is left open where the match is weak. Only some rows state a clone size, as once, few, many or a class for expanded clones.

D: -; V: TRBV6-1; size: -; J: TRBJ1-2; DNA: TGTGCCAGCAGTGAAAACGCTGGGGCAGAATCCTATGGCTACACCTTC; CDR3: CASSENAGAESYGYTF
D: -; V: TRBV30; size: -; J: TRBJ1-2; DNA: TGTGCCTGGAGTAAGGAGGTTACTAACTATGGCTACACCTTC; CDR3: CAWSKEVTNYGYTF
D: TRBD1; V: TRBV5-8; size: few; J: TRBJ1-5; DNA: TGTGCCAGCAGCCCCAGGGGGGCCGGCAGCAATCAGCCCCAGCATTTT; CDR3: CASSPRGAGSNQPQHF
D: TRBD1; V: TRBV19; size: -; J: TRBJ1-5; DNA: TGTGCCAGTAGTATAGGGACAGGGGAAGGGCCCCAGCATTTT; CDR3: CASSIGTGEGPQHF
D: TRBD1; V: TRBV11-2; size: -; J: TRBJ2-1; DNA: TGTGCCAGCAGCTTAGGGTCCCGACAGGGGGCCTACGAGCAGTTCTTC; CDR3: CASSLGSRQGAYEQFF
D: TRBD1; V: TRBV29-1; size: -; J: TRBJ1-1; DNA: TGCAGCGTTGGAGGGGGCTGGGGCACTGAAGCTTTCTTT; CDR3: CSVGGGWGTEAFF
D: -; V: TRBV4-3; size: -; J: TRBJ1-1; DNA: TGCGCCAGCAGCCTCCTGGGCGGGGAGGAAGCTTTCTTT; CDR3: CASSLLGGEEAFF
D: TRBD2; V: TRBV18; size: -; J: TRBJ2-3; DNA: TGTGCCAGCTCACCCCGACTAGCGGATACGCAGTATTTT; CDR3: CASSPRLADTQYF
D: TRBD2; V: TRBV9; size: -; J: TRBJ2-5; DNA: TGTGCCAGCAGCAAGCGGGGGGGCCGAGAGACCCAGTACTTC; CDR3: CASSKRGGRETQYF
D: -; V: TRBV7-7; size: -; J: TRBJ2-2; DNA: TGTGCTAGCAGCTTTAACAGCATGAACACCGGGGAGCTGTTTTTT; CDR3: CASSFNSMNTGELFF
D: TRBD2; V: TRBV19; size: -; J: TRBJ2-3; DNA: TGTGCCAGTAGTATGACTAGCGGGGGTCGGGGTACGCAGTATTTT; CDR3: CASSMTSGGRGTQYF
D: TRBD1; V: TRBV6-6; size: -; J: TRBJ1-1; DNA: TGTGCCACCTATCCCGGACAGGGAATAATGGAAGCTTTCTTT; CDR3: CATYPGQGIMEAFF
D: -; V: TRBV23-1; size: -; J: TRBJ1-1; DNA: TGCGCCAGCAGTCCGCACGGGAACACTGAAGCTTTCTTT; CDR3: CASSPHGNTEAFF
D: TRBD1; V: TRBV5-4; size: few; J: TRBJ2-1; DNA: TGTGCCAGCAGCGTTGACAGGGTAAACAATGAGCAGTTCTTC; CDR3: CASSVDRVNNEQFF
D: TRBD2; V: TRBV9; size: -; J: TRBJ2-7; DNA: TGTGCCAGCAGCTTAAGCGGGGGGGCCTACGAGCAGTACTTC; CDR3: CASSLSGGAYEQYF
D: -; V: TRBV5-1; size: -; J: TRBJ2-3; DNA: TGCGCCAGCAGCCTGGGACACCCTAGCACAGATACGCAGTATTTT; CDR3: CASSLGHPSTDTQYF
D: -; V: TRBV6-4; size: -; J: TRBJ1-2; DNA: TGTGCCAGCAGTGACAGGGGCTATGGCTACACCTTC; CDR3: CASSDRGYGYTF